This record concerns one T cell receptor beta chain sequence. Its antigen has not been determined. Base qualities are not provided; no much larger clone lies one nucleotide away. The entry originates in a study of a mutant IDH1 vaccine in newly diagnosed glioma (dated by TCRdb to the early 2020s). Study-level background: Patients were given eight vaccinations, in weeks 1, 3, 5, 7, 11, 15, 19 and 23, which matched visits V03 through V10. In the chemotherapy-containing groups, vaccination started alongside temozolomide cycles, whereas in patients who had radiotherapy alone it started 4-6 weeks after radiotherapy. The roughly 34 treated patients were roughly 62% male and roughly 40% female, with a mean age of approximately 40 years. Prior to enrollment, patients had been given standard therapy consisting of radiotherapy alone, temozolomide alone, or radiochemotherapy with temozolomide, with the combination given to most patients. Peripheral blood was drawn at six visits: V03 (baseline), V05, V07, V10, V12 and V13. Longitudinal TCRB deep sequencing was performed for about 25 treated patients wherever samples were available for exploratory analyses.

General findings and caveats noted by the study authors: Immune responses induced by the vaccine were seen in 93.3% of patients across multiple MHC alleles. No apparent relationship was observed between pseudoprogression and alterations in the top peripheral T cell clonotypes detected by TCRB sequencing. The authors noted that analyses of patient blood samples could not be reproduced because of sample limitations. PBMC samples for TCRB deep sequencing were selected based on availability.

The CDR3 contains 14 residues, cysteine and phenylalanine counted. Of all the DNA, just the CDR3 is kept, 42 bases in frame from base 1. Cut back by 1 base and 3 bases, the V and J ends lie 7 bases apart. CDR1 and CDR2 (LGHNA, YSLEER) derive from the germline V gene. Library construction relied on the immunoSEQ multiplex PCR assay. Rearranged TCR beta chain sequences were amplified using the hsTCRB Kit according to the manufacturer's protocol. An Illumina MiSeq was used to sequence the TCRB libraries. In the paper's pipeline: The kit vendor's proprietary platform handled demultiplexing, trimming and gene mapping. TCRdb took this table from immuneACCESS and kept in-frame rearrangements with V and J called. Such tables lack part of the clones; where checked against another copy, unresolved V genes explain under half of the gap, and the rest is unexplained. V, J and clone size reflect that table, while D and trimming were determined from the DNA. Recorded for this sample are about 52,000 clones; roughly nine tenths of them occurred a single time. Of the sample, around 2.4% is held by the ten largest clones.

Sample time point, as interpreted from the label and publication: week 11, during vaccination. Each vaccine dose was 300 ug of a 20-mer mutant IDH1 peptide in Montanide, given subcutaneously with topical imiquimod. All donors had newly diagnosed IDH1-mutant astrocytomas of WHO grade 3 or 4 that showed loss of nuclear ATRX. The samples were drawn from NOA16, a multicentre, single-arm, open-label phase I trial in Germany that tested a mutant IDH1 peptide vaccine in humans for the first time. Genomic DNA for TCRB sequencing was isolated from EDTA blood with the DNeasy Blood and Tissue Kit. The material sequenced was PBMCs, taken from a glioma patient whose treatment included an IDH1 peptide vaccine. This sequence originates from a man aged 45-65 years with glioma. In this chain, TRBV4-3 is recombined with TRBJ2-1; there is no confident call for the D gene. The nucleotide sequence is TGCGCCAGCAGCCAAGGAGGCGACTACAATGAGCAGTTCTTC. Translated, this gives CASSQGGDYNEQFF.